This T cell receptor (beta chain) was obtained from a study of blood T cell repertoires in COVID-19. As for the study in general: From T cells, B-cell-depleted T cells, or PBMCs came the material, which was cDNA or gDNA.

This table comes from immunoSEQ multiplex PCR, and its TCRdb copy is limited to in-frame clones, with some not included. This repertoire shows about 120,000 clones, over 70% found once; its top ten account for 25% to 35%. The material sequenced was peripheral blood. This TCR was sampled from a woman between 70 and 85 years old with acute or convalescent COVID-19.

The CDR3 spells CASSWGENQPQHF. CDR3 in DNA: TGTGCCAGCAGCTGGGGGGAGAATCAGCCCCAGCATTTT. V and J are TRBV5-5 and TRBJ1-5, with D possibly being TRBD1 (5 bases). CDR1 and CDR2 from the germline V gene are SGHKS and YYEKEE (reference sequence). The ends were cut back, 3 bases at V and 4 bases at J, with 8 bases in the middle. The CDR3 has 13 residues. Full variable domain (remainder filled in from reference TRBV5-5 and TRBJ1-5): DAGVTQSPTHLIKTRGQQVTLRCSPISGHKSVSWYQQVLGQGPQFIFQYYEKEERGRGNFPDRFSARQFPNYSSELNVNALLLGDSALYLCASSWGENQPQHFGDGTRLSIL.